Listed below are T cell receptor beta chains from one sample, sequenced in a study of T-cell reconstitution after alpha-beta-depleted transplantation in children. From the PCR reads, TCRdb called clonotypes with MiXCR, one entry per CDR3 protein. The sample has roughly 280,000 distinct CDR3 sequences, under 14% seen once; the top ten hold roughly a quarter. Sequenced here: peripheral blood, sampled 180 days after TCRalphabeta/CD19-depleted stem cell transplant. The receptors come from a male patient between 2 and 15 years old who had a stem cell transplant for chronic granulomatous disease, so the T cells may come from the graft donor. Each CDR3 is given with its conserved first and last residue. A D gene is named only where the DNA matches it firmly. The size of a clone is reported for some rows only, either as once, few or many, or as a class for expanded clones.

size: many; J: TRBJ2-3; D: TRBD1; V: TRBV9; DNA: TGTGCCAGCAGCGCCTTCGGTCGGGACAGGGCCACAGATACGCAGTATTTT; CDR3: CASSAFGRDRATDTQYF
size: many; J: TRBJ2-3; D: NA; V: TRBV5-1; DNA: TGCGCCAGCAGGGGATACTCTAGCACAGATACGCAGTATTTT; CDR3: CASRGYSSTDTQYF
size: many; J: TRBJ2-7; D: NA; V: TRBV21-1; DNA: TGTGCCAGCAGCGCCCATAGAGGGACTAGCGGCTCCTACGAGCAGTACTTC; CDR3: CASSAHRGTSGSYEQYF
size: many; J: TRBJ2-5; D: TRBD1; V: TRBV5-1; DNA: TGCGCCAGCAGCTTGGCCTTCGGGCCGACTTCGGGACAGGCCCAAGAGACCCAGTACTTC; CDR3: CASSLAFGPTSGQAQETQYF
size: NA; J: TRBJ2-3; D: TRBD2; V: TRBV9; DNA: TGTGCCAGCAGCGCATCCGGGACTTGCGGGAGGACAGATACGCAGTTTTTT; CDR3: CASSASGTCGRTDTQFF
size: NA; J: TRBJ1-6; D: NA; V: TRBV4-3; DNA: TGCGCCAGCAGCCAAGGCGTGGGTTCACCCCTCCCCTTT; CDR3: CASSQGVGSPLPF
size: many; J: TRBJ2-1; D: TRBD1; V: TRBV30; DNA: TGTGCCTGGACCCTACCGGGACAGGGGGCCAATGAGCAGTTCTTC; CDR3: CAWTLPGQGANEQFF
size: many; J: TRBJ2-5; D: NA; V: TRBV20-1; DNA: TGCAGTGCTCAGAGGGGCCACACTCAAGAGACCCAGTACTTC; CDR3: CSAQRGHTQETQYF
size: NA; J: TRBJ2-7; D: TRBD1; V: TRBV18; DNA: TGTGCCAGCTCACCGGGACAGGTAACCGAGCAGTACTTC; CDR3: CASSPGQVTEQYF
size: few; J: TRBJ2-3; D: NA; V: TRBV18; DNA: TGTGCCAGCTCACCACCGTCAACGAGAGATACGCAGTATTTT; CDR3: CASSPPSTRDTQYF
size: NA; J: TRBJ2-1; D: TRBD1; V: TRBV6-1; DNA: TGTGCCACCCGACAGGGAATGCGAAGCTCCTACAATGAGCAGTTCTTC; CDR3: CATRQGMRSSYNEQFF
size: many; J: TRBJ2-6; D: TRBD1; V: TRBV12-3/TRBV12-4; DNA: TGTGCCAGCAGTTTTAACAGGGGGCCTGGGGCCAACGTCCTGACTTTC; CDR3: CASSFNRGPGANVLTF